What follows describes a single T cell receptor (beta chain). The target antigen is unknown. Sequencing was performed with immunoSEQ multiplex PCR; in TCRdb, only in-frame clones are kept and a portion is missing. Here the sample spans around 68,000 clones, about 89% being singletons. This entry is derived from a study of identifying expanded T cells in peripheral blood. Findings and caveats of the study: Two-week clone count variance significantly increased as total template count grew.

Collection occurred without any documented infections or immune events in donors. Germline assignment: CDR1 SGHDT and CDR2 YYEEEE. The CDR3 spans 16 residues. The V and J ends lost 5 bases and 0 bases respectively, with 16 bases between them. The sequence was obtained from a person aged 18-70 years in good health. The chain has TRBV5-6 and TRBJ2-3; tentative D call: TRBD2 (6 bases). Sequences were obtained from blood. The CDR3 bases are TGTGCCAGCAGGGAGGGAACCGTGAGAAGCACAGATACGCAGTATTTT. Its translation is CASREGTVRSTDTQYF.